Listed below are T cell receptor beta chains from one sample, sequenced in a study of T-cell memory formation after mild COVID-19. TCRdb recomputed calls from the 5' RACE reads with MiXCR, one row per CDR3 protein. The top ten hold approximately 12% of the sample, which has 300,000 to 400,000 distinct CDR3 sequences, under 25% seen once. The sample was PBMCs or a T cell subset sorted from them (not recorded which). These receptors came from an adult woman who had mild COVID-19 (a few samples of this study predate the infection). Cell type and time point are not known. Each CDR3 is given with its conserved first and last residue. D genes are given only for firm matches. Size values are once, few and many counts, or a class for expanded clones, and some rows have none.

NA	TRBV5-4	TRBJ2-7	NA	CASSSMDGYEQYF	TGTGCCAGCAGCTCCATGGACGGCTACGAGCAGTACTTC
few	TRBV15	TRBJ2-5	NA	CATSRGGTVFQETQYF	TGTGCCACCAGCAGAGGCGGGACAGTCTTCCAAGAGACCCAGTACTTC
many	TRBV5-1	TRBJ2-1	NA	CASSLSVGDEQFF	TGCGCCAGCAGCTTGTCCGTCGGGGATGAGCAGTTCTTC
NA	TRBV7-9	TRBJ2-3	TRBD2	CASSPRGAVPGTDTQYF	TGTGCCAGCAGCCCGCGGGGGGCAGTCCCCGGCACAGATACGCAGTATTTT
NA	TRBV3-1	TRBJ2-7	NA	CASRGWGGDYEQYF	TGTGCCAGCAGGGGGTGGGGCGGAGACTACGAGCAGTACTTC
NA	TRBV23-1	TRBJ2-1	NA	CASSLFVAPGGPWEQFF	TGCGCCAGCAGTCTTTTCGTAGCGCCAGGAGGGCCTTGGGAGCAGTTCTTC
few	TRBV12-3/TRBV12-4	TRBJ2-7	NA	CASSLEGVAYEQYF	TGTGCCAGCAGTTTAGAGGGAGTGGCCTACGAGCAGTACTTC
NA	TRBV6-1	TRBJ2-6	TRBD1	CASSRTGAKLSGANVLTF	TGTGCCAGCAGTAGAACAGGGGCCAAACTCTCTGGGGCCAACGTCCTGACTTTC
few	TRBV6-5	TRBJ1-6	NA	CASLAPGPINSPLHF	TGTGCCAGCCTTGCTCCGGGACCGATTAATTCACCCCTCCACTTT
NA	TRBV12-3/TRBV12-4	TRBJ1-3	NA	CASRIQGNTIYF	TGTGCCAGCAGGATACAGGGAAACACCATATATTTT
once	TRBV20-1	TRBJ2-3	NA	CSARAFPGAEDTQYF	TGCAGTGCTAGAGCATTTCCAGGGGCCGAAGATACGCAGTATTTT
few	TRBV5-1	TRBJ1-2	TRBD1	CASSLSTGGDGYTF	TGCGCCAGCAGCTTGTCTACAGGGGGTGATGGCTACACCTTC
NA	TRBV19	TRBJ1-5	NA	CASIEGGGRNQPQHF	TGTGCCAGTATTGAGGGGGGCGGGCGCAATCAGCCCCAGCATTTT
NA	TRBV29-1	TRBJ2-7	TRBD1	CSGGQGSSYEQYF	TGCAGCGGCGGACAGGGTTCCTCCTACGAGCAGTACTTC
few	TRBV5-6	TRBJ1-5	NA	CASTSGANSNQPQHF	TGTGCCAGCACGTCCGGCGCCAATAGCAATCAGCCCCAGCATTTT
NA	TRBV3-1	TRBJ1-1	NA	CASSQESGPGTEAFF	TGTGCCAGCAGCCAAGAGTCCGGTCCGGGCACTGAAGCTTTCTTT
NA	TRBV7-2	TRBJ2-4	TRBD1	CASSDRDIKNIQYF	TGTGCCAGCAGCGACAGGGACATCAAAAACATTCAGTACTTC
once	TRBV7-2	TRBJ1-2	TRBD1	CASSSGQGVFYGYTF	TGTGCCAGCAGCTCGGGACAGGGAGTTTTCTATGGCTACACCTTC
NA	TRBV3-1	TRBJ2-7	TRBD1	CASSRVGTGEGEQYF	TGTGCCAGCAGCCGCGTGGGGACAGGGGAAGGCGAGCAGTACTTC
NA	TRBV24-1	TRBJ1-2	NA	CATSQGNGYTF	TGTGCCACCAGTCAGGGTAATGGCTACACCTTC
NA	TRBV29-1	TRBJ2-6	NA	CSVDEGGPGANVLTF	TGCAGCGTTGACGAGGGGGGGCCTGGGGCCAACGTCCTGACTTTC
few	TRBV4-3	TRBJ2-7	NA	CASSQEDGASYEQYF	TGCGCCAGCAGCCAAGAAGACGGGGCCTCCTACGAGCAGTACTTC
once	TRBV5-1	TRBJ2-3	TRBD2	CASSLDSGGAGDTQYF	TGCGCCAGCAGCTTGGATAGCGGGGGGGCAGGAGATACGCAGTATTTT
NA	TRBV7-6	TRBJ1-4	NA	CASSLAASGATGSNEKLFF	TGTGCCAGCAGCTTAGCAGCTTCAGGGGCTACAGGGTCTAATGAAAAACTGTTTTTT
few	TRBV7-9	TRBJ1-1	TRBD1	CASSLRTGGAGKTEAFF	TGTGCCAGCAGCCTCAGGACAGGGGGCGCAGGGAAAACTGAAGCTTTCTTT
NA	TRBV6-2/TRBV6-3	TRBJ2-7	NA	CASTTVTGTGPSYEQYF	TGTGCCAGCACTACTGTCACCGGGACTGGGCCCTCCTACGAGCAGTACTTC
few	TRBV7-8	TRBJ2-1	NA	CASSPARSANEQFF	TGTGCCAGCAGCCCTGCGCGAAGTGCGAATGAGCAGTTCTTC
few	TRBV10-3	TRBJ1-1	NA	CAISEGALAFF	TGTGCCATCAGTGAGGGCGCGCTAGCTTTCTTT
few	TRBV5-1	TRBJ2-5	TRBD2	CASSLAPSGGGETQYF	TGCGCCAGCAGCTTGGCCCCTAGCGGGGGGGGAGAGACCCAGTACTTC
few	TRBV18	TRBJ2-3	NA	CASSPGIPGDTQYF	TGTGCCAGCTCACCTGGGATACCCGGGGATACGCAGTATTTT
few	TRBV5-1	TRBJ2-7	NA	CASSLGQVSYEQYF	TGCGCCAGCAGCTTGGGACAGGTCTCCTACGAGCAGTACTTC
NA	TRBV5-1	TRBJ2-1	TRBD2	CASSLTSGSWYEQFF	TGCGCCAGCAGCCTGACTAGCGGGAGTTGGTATGAGCAGTTCTTC
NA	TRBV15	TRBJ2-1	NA	CATSRYPTSSYEQFF	TGTGCCACCAGCAGATACCCGACTAGTTCGTATGAGCAGTTCTTC
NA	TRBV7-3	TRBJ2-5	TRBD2	CASSFQASGEETQYF	TGTGCCAGCAGCTTCCAGGCTAGCGGAGAGGAGACCCAGTACTTC
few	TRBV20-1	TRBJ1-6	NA	CSARSLGNANSPLHF	TGCAGTGCTAGATCCCTCGGGAACGCTAATTCACCCCTCCACTTT
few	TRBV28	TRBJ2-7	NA	CASSLYGSAHEQYF	TGTGCCAGCAGTTTATACGGCTCGGCCCACGAGCAGTACTTC
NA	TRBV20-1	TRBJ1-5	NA	CSARGLGTSNQPQHF	TGCAGTGCTAGAGGGTTGGGGACCAGCAATCAGCCCCAGCATTTT
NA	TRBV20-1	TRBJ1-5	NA	CSAKRRGGSNQPQHF	TGCAGCGCAAAGCGCAGGGGAGGCAGCAATCAGCCCCAGCATTTT
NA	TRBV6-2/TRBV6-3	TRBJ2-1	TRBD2	CASSRATSGLGEQFF	TGTGCCAGCAGTCGGGCGACTAGCGGTTTGGGTGAGCAGTTCTTC
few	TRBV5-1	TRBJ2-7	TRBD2	CASSFAYSGSSTYEQYF	TGCGCCAGCAGCTTCGCATATAGCGGGAGCTCAACCTACGAGCAGTACTTC